A single sample is the source of the 25 T cell receptor beta chains below, sequenced in a study of blood T cell repertoires in COVID-19. Method: immunoSEQ multiplex PCR; TCRdb's copy keeps in-frame clones and lacks some. This table has over 150,000 clones, roughly 80% appearing once. Input material: peripheral blood. These receptors all come from a woman of 80 years or more with COVID-19, enrolled during active disease.

The gene calls are TRBV9 and TRBJ1-1; D ambiguous. V gave up 0 bases and J gave up 1 base, with 13 bases separating them. The germline CDR1 and CDR2 sequences are SGDLS and YYNGEE. This CDR3 has 16 residues. CDR3 in DNA: TGTGCCAGCAGCGTAGCTTCCGCGGCAGCGAACACTGAAGCTTTCTTT. Translated, it gives CASSVASAAANTEAFF.

The V call is TRBV5-4, the J call TRBJ2-6; 7 bases fit TRBD1. This CDR3 contains 16 residues. Germline values: CDR1 SGHNT, CDR2 YYREEE (reference sequence). The chain's CDR3 is CAEGQLGSSGANVLTF. The CDR3, as DNA: TGTGCAGAGGGACAGCTGGGAAGCTCTGGGGCCAACGTCCTGACTTTC.

The rearrangement links TRBV9 to TRBJ1-5; D not certain. Trimming cost V 3 bases and J 2 bases, with 9 bases left between them. The CDR3 has 14 amino acids. Germline V gives CDR1 SGDLS, CDR2 YYNGEE. Here the CDR3 DNA reads TGTGCCAGCAGCGGAACGGGTCGCAATCAGCCCCAGCATTTT. As protein: CASSGTGRNQPQHF.

Comment on this clone: Other DNA sequences from this sample encode an identical CDR3 as well. CDR3 bases: TGCGCCAGCAGCCCGAGGACAGCCTCTGGGGCCAACGTCCTGACTTTC. Protein: CASSPRTASGANVLTF. V gene TRBV5-1 combines with J gene TRBJ2-6; possibly TRBD1 for D (6 bases). Deletions cut 4 bases from V and 0 bases from J, with 11 bases between. The CDR3 has 16 residues. The germline V gene has CDR1 SGHRS and CDR2 YFSETQ.

The J gene is TRBJ2-1, the V gene TRBV6-1; 8 bases are shared with TRBD2. The CDR3 is 16 residues long. J gave up 2 bases and V 0 bases, and 3 bases lay outside the gene matches. Per the germline V gene, CDR1 is MNHNS and CDR2 is SASEGT. CDR3 sequence (DNA): TGTGCCAGCAGTGAAGCGCCACTAGCGGCCTACAATGAGCAGTTCTTC. It specifies CASSEAPLAAYNEQFF.

In its sample, this clone was seen once. This sequence joins TRBV5-4 and TRBJ2-3; 9 bases map to TRBD2. CDR1 is SGHNT and CDR2 is YYREEE in the germline V gene (reference sequence). J lost 2 bases, V lost 0 bases, and 4 bases had no gene match. The CDR3 contains 16 residues. This chain's CDR3 is CASSLGSGLATDTQYF. As DNA, the CDR3 is TGTGCCAGCAGCTTGGGGTCGGGACTAGCCACAGATACGCAGTATTTT. Together with reference TRBV5-4 and TRBJ2-3, the CDR3 gives the full variable domain: ETGVTQSPTHLIKTRGQQVTLRCSSQSGHNTVSWYQQALGQGPQFIFQYYREEENGRGNFPPRFSGLQFPNYSSELNVNALELDDSALYLCASSLGSGLATDTQYFGPGTRLTVL.

The rearrangement joins TRBV13 to TRBJ2-2, with 10 bases identical to TRBD1. The junction had 11 bases not matched to a gene; V was cut back by 8 bases and J by 5 bases. There are 16 residues in the CDR3. The germline gives CDR1 PRHDT, CDR2 FYEKMQ (reference sequence). In DNA form, the CDR3 reads TGTGCCAGCGGGGACCGTGGGACAGGGGTTACCGGGGAGCTGTTTTTT. Its translation is CASGDRGTGVTGELFF.

CDR3 in amino acids: CASTLSNTEAFF. The CDR3 region has the DNA TGTGCCAGCACCCTCAGTAACACTGAAGCTTTCTTT. The rearrangement links TRBV12-3 or TRBV12-4 to TRBJ1-1; no clear D. The V end was cut by 7 bases, the J end by 2 bases, with 8 bases between. The CDR3 consists of 12 residues.

This CDR3 is CASSLGSGGEGYTF. CDR3 nucleotide sequence: TGCGCCAGCAGCTTGGGATCAGGAGGAGAGGGCTACACCTTC. The rearrangement joins TRBV5-1 to TRBJ1-2; D is ambiguous. The CDR3 has 14 residues. V shed 0 bases and J shed 8 bases, with 14 bases lying between them. Germline V lookup: CDR1 SGHRS, CDR2 YFSETQ.

The chain has TRBV5-4 and TRBJ2-2; TRBD1 matches 9 bases. This CDR3 is built from 15 residues. Losses at the gene ends were 4 bases for V and 1 base for J; bases not matched to a gene: 2. Germline loops: CDR1 SGHNT, CDR2 YYREEE (reference sequence). The CDR3 sequence: CASSLDRGNTGELFF. The CDR3 DNA reads as TGTGCCAGCAGCCTGGACAGGGGGAACACCGGGGAGCTGTTTTTT.

The V and J genes are TRBV10-1 and TRBJ2-3; 8 bases fit TRBD2. Germline loops: CDR1 WNHNN, CDR2 SYGVQD (reference sequence). Trimming took 6 bases from V and 8 from J; bases not matched to a gene: 10. This CDR3 is built from 14 residues. The DNA for the CDR3 is TGCGCCAGCAGCGAAAGCGGGGGAAGTGGTACGCAGTATTTT. This encodes CASSESGGSGTQYF.

V gene TRBV2 combines with J gene TRBJ1-2; 7 nucleotides align to TRBD1. Per the germline V gene, CDR1 is SNHLY and CDR2 is FYNNEI. This CDR3 is built from 15 residues. V trimming: 7 bases; J trimming: 8 bases; junction bases outside the gene matches: 16. CDR3 DNA: TGTGCCAGCACTCTGACAGGGTCGGTTTTCCTCGGCTACACCTTC. Its translation is CASTLTGSVFLGYTF.

The genes are TRBV9 and TRBJ2-2; TRBD2 matches at 13 bases. The CDR3 sequence is 17 residues long. J lost 5 bases, V lost 4 bases, and 8 bases had no gene match. Germline CDR1 reads SGDLS; CDR2 reads YYNGEE. The CDR3 protein is CASSPQGLAGVTGELFF. Written as DNA, the CDR3 is TGTGCCAGCAGCCCCCAAGGACTAGCGGGGGTTACCGGGGAGCTGTTTTTT.

V gene TRBV5-1 combines with J gene TRBJ1-2; 7 nucleotides match TRBD1. CDR3 length: 13 residues. Germline V gene sequence: CDR1 SGHRS, CDR2 YFSETQ. The V and J ends lost 5 bases and 2 bases, in that order; junction bases with no gene match: 3. The CDR3 DNA is TGCGCCAGCAGTAGGGGACAGAACTATGGCTACACCTTC. It encodes CASSRGQNYGYTF.

The rearrangement uses TRBV11-3 and TRBJ2-1, with 12 positions matching TRBD2. Per germline, CDR1 SGHNT and CDR2 YENEEA. This CDR3 region has 15 residues. The junction had 8 bases not matched to a gene; V was cut back by 6 bases and J by 8 bases. CDR3 sequence (DNA): TGTGCCAGCAGTGTCCTAGCGGGAGGGCCGCATGAGCAGTTCTTC. Its translation: CASSVLAGGPHEQFF.

The chain is built from TRBV28 and TRBJ2-7; 9 bases align to TRBD2. The CDR3 runs 14 residues. Germline V gives CDR1 MDHEN, CDR2 SYDVKM. After removal of 9 bases from V and 5 bases from J, the junction contained 11 bases not matched to a gene. As DNA, the CDR3 is TGTGCCAGTGAAGCGGGGGGAACCTTCCACGAGCAGTACTTC. Its translation: CASEAGGTFHEQYF. Filled out from reference TRBV28 and TRBJ2-7, the complete variable domain reads DVKVTQSSRYLVKRTGEKVFLECVQDMDHENMFWYRQDPGLGLRLIYFSYDVKMKEKGDIPEGYSVSREKKERFSLILESASTNQTSMYLCASEAGGTFHEQYFGPGTRLTVT.

The chain combines TRBV5-1 with TRBJ2-5; 7 nucleotides align to TRBD1. V lost 0 bases and J lost 5; bases outside the gene matches: 1. Germline CDR1 reads SGHRS; CDR2 reads YFSETQ. The CDR3 contains 13 residues. The CDR3 protein is CASSLGQGETQYF. CDR3 nucleotides: TGCGCCAGCAGCTTGGGACAGGGTGAGACCCAGTACTTC.

The chain uses TRBV3-1 (or the pseudogene TRBV3-2) and TRBJ2-7, with D perhaps TRBD2 (5 bases). The CDR3 runs 10 residues. Germline lookup yields CDR1 LGHDT and CDR2 YNNKEL (reference sequence). V was clipped by 11 bases and J by 5 bases, with 10 bases between them. The CDR3 spells CAVGENEQYF. DNA for the CDR3: TGTGCCGTGGGAGAAAACGAGCAGTACTTC.

This rearrangement joins TRBV3-1 (or the pseudogene TRBV3-2) to TRBJ1-6; TRBD1 aligns across 8 bases. The CDR3 extends over 15 amino acids. Germline CDR1 reads LGHDT; CDR2 reads YNNKEL (reference sequence). Trimming removed 1 base from V and 10 bases from J; junction bases left unmatched: 6. CDR3 nucleotides: TGTGCCAGCAGCCAAGGAGACAGGGGTCTCTCACCCCTCCACTTT. Translating it yields CASSQGDRGLSPLHF.

In this sample, this clone turned up a few times. CDR3 DNA sequence: TGTGCCAGCAGCCAGACTAGGGGTTCGAGTGGGACCCAGTACTTC. Protein product: CASSQTRGSSGTQYF. The genes are TRBV3-1 (or the pseudogene TRBV3-2) and TRBJ2-5; tentative D call: TRBD2 (6 bases). The ends were cut back, 3 bases at V and 7 bases at J, with 18 bases in the middle. The CDR3 spans 15 residues. Germline CDR1 is LGHDT and CDR2 is YNNKEL (reference sequence).

The chain is built from TRBV7-8 and TRBJ2-7; perhaps TRBD1 as D (5 bases). V was clipped by 5 bases and J by 3 bases, with 14 bases between them. Germline values: CDR1 SGHVS, CDR2 FQNEAQ. This CDR3 comprises 14 residues. CDR3 sequence: CASSLGQGYYEQYF. CDR3 in DNA: TGTGCCAGCAGCCTGGGGCAGGGATACTACGAGCAGTACTTC.

Only a few counts were recorded for this clone. The gene calls are TRBV4-1 and TRBJ2-3, with 8 bases lining up with TRBD2. The CDR3 spans 16 residues. In germline, CDR1 is MGHRA, CDR2 YSYEKL. The V segment lost 5 bases and the J segment 0 bases; nucleotides outside the gene matches: 7. The CDR3 coding sequence is TGCGCCAGCAGCTTCCTCGGGGGGGCTAGCACAGATACGCAGTATTTT. Protein: CASSFLGGASTDTQYF.

The chain combines TRBV29-1 with TRBJ1-2, with 10 bases aligning to TRBD1. The junction had 4 bases not matched to a gene; V was cut back by 7 bases and J by 8 bases. This CDR3 has 11 amino acids. The germline CDR1 and CDR2 sequences are SQVTM and ANQGSEA. The CDR3 here is CSAGQGEGYTF. The CDR3 DNA sequence: TGCAGCGCAGGACAGGGGGAAGGCTACACCTTC.

Written as DNA, the CDR3 is TGTGCCAGCAGCTCCCTCCGGGAGGTGGGATCGACGCAGTATTTT. Its protein is CASSSLREVGSTQYF. The chain is built from TRBV7-2 and TRBJ2-3; 7 bases align to TRBD2. This CDR3 region has 15 residues. Germline lookup yields CDR1 SGHTA and CDR2 FQGNSA. The trim removed 4 bases at V and 9 bases at J, leaving 13 bases unmatched.

This chain links TRBV12-5 with TRBJ1-5, with TRBD1 matching 9 bases. J was trimmed by 7 bases and V by 6 bases; bases with no gene match: 7. CDR1 LGHNT and CDR2 FRNRAP come from the germline V gene. The CDR3 contains 14 residues. The DNA for the CDR3 is TGTGCTAGTGGCCCCGGACAGGGGAGACAGCCCCAGCATTTT. This codes for CASGPGQGRQPQHF.